Presented here are 19 T cell receptor beta chains from one specimen sequenced in a study of Ad26.COV2.S vaccination and SARS-CoV-2 variants. Sequenced by immunoSEQ multiplex PCR; TCRdb stores in-frame clones only, minus some. The data hold 350,000 to 500,000 clones, with roughly 91% observed a single time. Noted treatment: around 19 received Ad26.COV2.S at low or high dose, single or two shots; several received placebo; per-sample allocation not given. Sampling occurred on day 63 after the first vaccine or placebo injection. Here the sequenced sample was peripheral blood, taken in a trial of Ad26.COV2.S vaccine versus placebo. All receptors derive from a person between 18 and 65 years old who received the Ad26.COV2.S COVID-19 vaccine or a placebo.

The chain has TRBV11-1 and TRBJ2-7; the match to TRBD1 covers 8 bases. The CDR3 sequence is 14 residues long. The trim removed 6 bases at V and 6 bases at J, leaving 10 bases unmatched. Germline V gene data show CDR1 as SGHAT and CDR2 as FQDESV (reference sequence). The CDR3 spells CASRMTGQGPEQYF. For the CDR3, the DNA is TGTGCCAGCAGAATGACTGGACAGGGTCCCGAGCAGTACTTC. Full variable domain (outside the CDR3, taken from reference TRBV11-1 and TRBJ2-7): EAEVAQSPRYKITEKSQAVAFWCDPISGHATLYWYRQILGQGPELLVQFQDESVVDDSQLPKDRFSAERLKGVDSTLKIQPAELGDSAMYLCASRMTGQGPEQYFGPGTRLTVT.

The rearrangement uses TRBV6-5 and TRBJ2-2; TRBD2 might be the D (5 bases). Germline V gene lookup returns CDR1 MNHEY and CDR2 SVGAGI. The CDR3 loop spans 13 amino acids. V was cut by 7 bases and J by 5 bases, with 11 bases left in between. The CDR3 sequence is CASTPGFTGELFF. The CDR3, as DNA: TGTGCCAGCACCCCGGGGTTTACCGGGGAGCTGTTTTTT.

The chain combines TRBV5-6 with TRBJ1-4; tentatively, D is TRBD1 (5 bases). Trimming removed 0 bases at V and 1 base at J, with 7 bases between. This CDR3 region has 15 residues. Germline V gene sequence: CDR1 SGHDT, CDR2 YYEEEE. The CDR3 region is CASSLVGQTNEKLFF. In DNA form, the CDR3 reads TGTGCCAGCAGCTTGGTTGGACAAACTAATGAAAAACTGTTTTTT. Drawing the rest from reference TRBV5-6 and TRBJ1-4, the complete variable domain is DAGVTQSPTHLIKTRGQQVTLRCSPKSGHDTVSWYQQALGQGPQFIFQYYEEEERQRGNFPDRFSGHQFPNYSSELNVNALLLGDSALYLCASSLVGQTNEKLFFGSGTQLSVL.

The J gene is TRBJ2-7, the V gene TRBV11-2; TRBD2 aligns across 7 bases. Germline V gene data show CDR1 as SGHAT and CDR2 as FQNNGV. There are 18 residues in the CDR3. V trimming: 2 bases; J trimming: 6 bases; junction bases outside the gene matches: 19. CDR3 DNA sequence: TGTGCCAGCAGCTTACACTCCGTGGGAGGGAGGGCCAGTTCCGAGCAGTACTTC. Protein product: CASSLHSVGGRASSEQYF.

The CDR3 DNA is TGTGCCAGCAGTTCTAGCGAGTACACAGATACGCAGTATTTT. It specifies CASSSSEYTDTQYF. The chain uses TRBV13 and TRBJ2-3, with a weak D call TRBD2 (6 bases). CDR1 is PRHDT and CDR2 is FYEKMQ in the germline V gene (reference sequence). The V gene lost 6 bases and the J gene lost 2 bases, with 12 bases spanning the gap. This CDR3 has 14 amino acids.

The chain uses TRBV6-1 and TRBJ2-7; D possibly corresponds to TRBD2 (5 bases). Germline CDR1 is MNHNS and CDR2 is SASEGT. Trimming cost V 3 bases and J 0 bases, with 9 bases left between them. There are 14 residues in the CDR3. CDR3 protein: CASSDWRSSYEQYF. For the CDR3, the DNA is TGTGCCAGCAGTGATTGGAGGAGCTCCTACGAGCAGTACTTC.

This clone was seen only once. J is TRBJ2-7 and V is TRBV18; 7 nucleotides align to TRBD1. This CDR3 contains 14 residues. CDR1 and CDR2 (germline): KGHSH, LQKENI. V shed 4 bases and J 2 bases; nucleotides not matched to a gene: 5. CDR3: CASSLTGDTYEQYF. As DNA, the CDR3 is TGTGCCAGCTCACTTACAGGGGATACCTACGAGCAGTACTTC.

V is TRBV28 and J is TRBJ2-7, with D unresolved. Deletions cut 4 bases from V and 12 bases from J, with 16 bases between. This CDR3 has 12 amino acids. Germline V gene lookup returns CDR1 MDHEN and CDR2 SYDVKM. CDR3 DNA: TGTGCCAGCAGTTCCCTAGGGCTCCTGATGTACTTC. It specifies CASSSLGLLMYF.

The chain employs TRBV6-5 and TRBJ1-3; D perhaps matches TRBD1 (6 bases). Per germline, CDR1 MNHEY and CDR2 SVGAGI. V lost 6 bases to trimming and J lost 3 bases, with 12 bases between them. The CDR3 has 14 amino acids. The CDR3: CASSGRGVGNTIYF. The DNA for the CDR3 is TGTGCCAGCAGCGGAAGGGGGGTTGGAAACACCATATATTTT.

The chain uses TRBV27 and TRBJ1-2, with D uncertain. Trimming took off 5 bases at V and 2 bases at J, with 9 bases between the two ends. The CDR3 totals 13 residues. The germline gives CDR1 MNHEY, CDR2 SMNVEV (reference sequence). This CDR3 reads CASSQATNYGYTF. Written as DNA, the CDR3 is TGTGCCAGCAGTCAGGCCACCAACTATGGCTACACCTTC.

The CDR3 reads CASSVRAGAASYEQYF. The DNA for the CDR3 is TGTGCCAGCAGCGTAAGGGCGGGAGCCGCCTCCTACGAGCAGTACTTC. The chain uses TRBV9 and TRBJ2-7; 7 bases are shared with TRBD2. Trimming at V came to 1 base and at J to 0 bases, leaving 7 bases not matched to a gene. The V gene's germline CDR1 is SGDLS and CDR2 YYNGEE. The CDR3 is made up of 16 amino acids.

The chain uses TRBV4-2 and TRBJ2-7, with 8 positions matching TRBD1. Looked up from germline, CDR1 is LGHNA and CDR2 is YNFKEQ. V lost 3 bases to trimming and J lost 4 bases; unmatched junction nucleotides: 11. The CDR3 extends over 16 amino acids. This CDR3 is CASSQDTGGTPYEQYF. As DNA, the CDR3 is TGTGCCAGCAGCCAGGACACAGGGGGAACCCCGTACGAGCAGTACTTC.

V gene TRBV24-1 combines with J gene TRBJ2-1; D might be TRBD1 (6 bases). V lost 6 bases to trimming and J lost 4 bases, with 9 bases between them. Germline lookup yields CDR1 KGHDR and CDR2 SFDVKD. The CDR3 consists of 13 residues. The CDR3 DNA follows: TGTGCCACCAGTCAGGGGTTGTACAATGAGCAGTTCTTC. Protein product: CATSQGLYNEQFF.

The chain couples TRBV23-1 to TRBJ1-5, with D tentatively TRBD1 (6 bases). TRBV23-1 belongs to the ORF category, with a function that is uncertain. Between the trimmed V and J ends, which lost 7 bases and 8 bases, there was a span of 24 bases. The length of the CDR3 is 16 residues. The CDR3 loop is CASIRGGGDRPEPQHF. CDR3 coding DNA: TGCGCCAGCATTCGGGGAGGGGGTGACAGGCCGGAGCCCCAGCATTTT.

This chain joins TRBV15 and TRBJ2-5, with D unclear. The V and J ends lost 3 bases and 6 bases respectively, with 23 bases between them. This CDR3 region has 17 residues. Germline assignment: CDR1 LNHNV and CDR2 YYDKDF (reference sequence). The CDR3 DNA follows: TGTGCCACCAGCAGCTTTCATGTGAATTCGGGCTTGAAGACCCAGTACTTC. Its protein product is CATSSFHVNSGLKTQYF.

The rearrangement joins TRBV6-1 to TRBJ2-7; 10 bases are shared with TRBD2. Germline V lookup: CDR1 MNHNS, CDR2 SASEGT. CDR3 size: 16 residues. Germline trimming cut 3 bases from V and 0 bases from J; bases unmatched to any gene: 5. The CDR3 loop reads CASSEWTSGASYEQYF. As DNA, the CDR3 is TGTGCCAGCAGTGAGTGGACTAGCGGAGCCTCCTACGAGCAGTACTTC.

The chain uses TRBV3-1 (or the pseudogene TRBV3-2) and TRBJ1-1, with D hard to call. The V and J ends lost 0 bases and 3 bases respectively, with 14 bases between them. CDR1 is LGHDT and CDR2 is YNNKEL in the germline V gene (reference sequence). CDR3 length: 16 residues. CDR3 in amino acids: CASSQDFRPLHTEAFF. CDR3 bases: TGTGCCAGCAGCCAAGATTTCCGCCCCCTACACACTGAAGCTTTCTTT.

This rearrangement joins TRBV5-6 to TRBJ1-6; possibly TRBD1 for D (5 bases). This CDR3 region has 19 residues. Germline assignment: CDR1 SGHDT and CDR2 YYEEEE. V lost 2 bases and J 1 base, leaving 19 bases between the germline ends. CDR3 nucleotides: TGTGCCAGCAGCTTTTCGGTCGAGATTGGGGGGTCCTATAATTCACCCCTCCACTTT. This codes for CASSFSVEIGGSYNSPLHF.

The chain employs TRBV29-1 and TRBJ2-1, with D tentatively TRBD2 (6 bases). Trimming removed 5 bases from V and 0 bases from J, with 14 bases in between. Germline V gene lookup returns CDR1 SQVTM and CDR2 ANQGSEA. This CDR3 spans 15 amino acids. CDR3 residues: CSVLRDRVSYNEQFF. CDR3 in DNA: TGCAGCGTTTTGCGGGACCGAGTCTCCTACAATGAGCAGTTCTTC.